The next 9 T cell receptor beta chains were all read from a single sample in a study of cytomegalovirus exposure and HLA in healthy donors. 60 Vbeta and 13 Jbeta primers were used in PCR. Some clones are missing from TCRdb's copy, which holds only in-frame ones; the method was immunoSEQ multiplex PCR. Here the sample spans under 150,000 clones, about 80% being singletons. Sequences were obtained from PBMCs. These receptors originate from a boy younger than 10 in good health and CMV-seronegative.

This chain's CDR3 is CASKGGGLLAKNIQYF. The CDR3 DNA follows: TGTGCCAGCAAGGGAGGAGGCCTCCTAGCCAAAAACATTCAGTACTTC. This rearrangement joins TRBV27 to TRBJ2-4, with D possibly matching TRBD2 (6 bases). Germline V gene data show CDR1 as MNHEY and CDR2 as SMNVEV (reference sequence). The germline V and J ends were trimmed by 7 bases and 0 bases, with 16 bases remaining between them. This CDR3 spans 16 amino acids.

The chain is built from TRBV5-1 and TRBJ2-3, with D perhaps matching TRBD1 (6 bases). Germline CDR1 and CDR2: SGHRS and YFSETQ. The CDR3 sequence is 15 residues long. The ends were cut back, 1 base at V and 2 bases at J, with 11 bases in the middle. Written as DNA, the CDR3 is TGCGCCAGCAGCTTGTCTCCAGGGGTCACAGATACGCAGTATTTT. Amino acid sequence: CASSLSPGVTDTQYF.

The chain couples TRBV27 to TRBJ2-5; 8 bases fit TRBD1. There are 15 residues in the CDR3. V lost 2 bases, J lost 4 bases, and 6 bases stayed unmatched. Germline V gene lookup returns CDR1 MNHEY and CDR2 SMNVEV (reference sequence). The CDR3 DNA reads TGTGCCAGCAGTTTAGGCAGGGGGCCGGGAGAGACCCAGTACTTC. Translated: CASSLGRGPGETQYF.

The chain links TRBV2 to TRBJ2-1; D perhaps matches TRBD2 (6 bases). V dropped 0 bases and J dropped 2 bases, with 14 bases sitting between them. The CDR3 spans 17 residues. CDR1 and CDR2 (germline): SNHLY, FYNNEI. CDR3 sequence (DNA): TGTGCCAGCAGTGAAGCGTCGCGGGACGTCGCCTACAATGAGCAGTTCTTC. Translating it yields CASSEASRDVAYNEQFF.

The rearrangement uses TRBV2 and TRBJ1-1; D gene uncertain. Trimming stripped 5 bases from V and 2 bases from J, with 9 bases between. The CDR3 totals 13 residues. The V gene's germline CDR1 is SNHLY and CDR2 FYNNEI. The CDR3 DNA follows: TGTGCCAGCAGTCGAGTTCAAAACACTGAAGCTTTCTTT. The encoded protein is CASSRVQNTEAFF.

This chain links TRBV2 with TRBJ1-2; 8 nucleotides agree with TRBD1. Germline V lookup: CDR1 SNHLY, CDR2 FYNNEI. The CDR3 totals 12 residues. Trimming removed 2 bases from V and 10 bases from J; junction bases left unmatched: 3. The CDR3 DNA is TGTGCCAGCAGTGAAACAGGGGGGCTCTACACCTTC. This gives the protein CASSETGGLYTF.

This clone appeared a few times. V is TRBV6-4 and J is TRBJ2-6, with D tentatively TRBD1 (5 bases). Trimming cost V 0 bases and J 2 bases, with 8 bases left between them. Germline V CDR1 and CDR2: MRHNA, SNTAGT. The CDR3 extends over 16 amino acids. The CDR3 loop is CASSDSPGTGANVLTF. The CDR3 coding sequence is TGTGCCAGCAGTGACTCTCCAGGGACTGGGGCCAACGTCCTGACTTTC.

This chain connects TRBV11-2 to TRBJ1-3; D is unresolved. The V gene's germline CDR1 is SGHAT and CDR2 FQNNGV. Deletions cut 5 bases from V and 0 bases from J, with 8 bases between. This CDR3 has 14 residues. This chain's CDR3 is CASSQVRSGNTIYF. CDR3 sequence (DNA): TGTGCCAGCAGCCAAGTGCGCTCTGGAAACACCATATATTTT.

In DNA form, the CDR3 reads TGTGCCAGCAGTCCATGGGGGGAAGAGACCCAGTACTTC. This translates into CASSPWGEETQYF. The chain couples TRBV27 to TRBJ2-5; tentative D call: TRBD2 (6 bases). The CDR3 has 13 amino acids. V was cut by 5 bases and J by 3 bases, with 10 bases left in between. CDR1 is MNHEY and CDR2 is SMNVEV in the germline V gene (reference sequence).